This T cell receptor beta chain appears in the sequencing data of a study of OX40 agonist ivuxolimab in advanced cancers. Study-level background: At 0.01 to 10 mg/kg, ivuxolimab was administered intravenously to patients every 2 weeks. Earlier anti-PD-1, anti-PD-L1 or anti-CTLA-4 therapy was permitted; roughly 40% had received some.

Findings and limits, study-wide: The antigen specificity of the peripheral T cells (those that were expanded) was not determined.

TCRdb's table, derived via immunoSEQ multiplex PCR, lists solely in-frame clones and lacks some. The sample lists under 90,000 clones; roughly 91% were seen once. Turning to this clone: The antigen remains unidentified.

Trimming left V 0 bases short and J 4 bases short, with 15 bases between. The length of the CDR3 is 16 residues. The V gene's germline CDR1 is MGHRA and CDR2 YSYEKL. This TCR came from an adult with an advanced solid tumor such as melanoma, head and neck, liver or kidney cancer. The sequencing used CD4+ or CD8+ T cells sorted from blood, collected in a trial of the OX40 agonist ivuxolimab. The genes are TRBV4-1 and TRBJ1-2, with D tentatively TRBD1 (6 bases). The CDR3 sequence is CASSQDIGGHSYGYTF. DNA for the CDR3: TGCGCCAGCAGCCAAGATATCGGGGGCCACTCCTATGGCTACACCTTC.